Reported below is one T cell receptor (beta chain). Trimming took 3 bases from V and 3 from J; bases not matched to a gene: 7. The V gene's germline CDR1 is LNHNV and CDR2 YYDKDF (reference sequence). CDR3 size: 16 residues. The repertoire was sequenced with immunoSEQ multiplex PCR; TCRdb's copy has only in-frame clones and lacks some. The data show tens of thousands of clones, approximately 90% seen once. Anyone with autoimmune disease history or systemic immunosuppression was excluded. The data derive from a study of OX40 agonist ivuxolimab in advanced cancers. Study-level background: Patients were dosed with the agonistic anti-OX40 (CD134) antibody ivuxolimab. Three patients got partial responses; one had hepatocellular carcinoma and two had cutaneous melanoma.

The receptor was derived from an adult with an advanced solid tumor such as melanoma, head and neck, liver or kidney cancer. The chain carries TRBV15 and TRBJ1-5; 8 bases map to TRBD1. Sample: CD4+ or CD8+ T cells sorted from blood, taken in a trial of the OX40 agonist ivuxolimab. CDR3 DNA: TGTGCCACCAGCAGTTCCAGGGGGCTCGTCAATCAGCCCCAGCATTTT. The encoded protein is CATSSSRGLVNQPQHF.